This TCR beta chain was obtained from a study of cytomegalovirus exposure and HLA in healthy donors. Details on this clone: Its antigen is currently unknown.

Study conclusions and caveats: Researchers catalogued about 160 TCR beta chains as cytomegalovirus-associated.

The PCR used 60 Vbeta and 13 Jbeta primers. Only in-frame clones appear in the TCRdb table, and some are missing; sequencing was by immunoSEQ multiplex PCR. Of about 120,000 clones listed, over 65% were seen once; the top ten hold 3.5% to 4.5%. CDR1 is GTSNPN and CDR2 is SVGIG in the germline V gene (reference sequence). This CDR3 has 15 amino acids. V lost 3 bases and J lost 2; bases outside the gene matches: 4. Sample: PBMCs. The V call is TRBV30, the J call TRBJ1-5; 10 positions match TRBD1. This TCR was recovered from a man in his forties in good health and CMV-seropositive. The CDR3 protein is CAWRKGTGGNQPQHF. The CDR3 nucleotides read TGTGCCTGGAGGAAAGGGACAGGGGGCAATCAGCCCCAGCATTTT.